A selection of T cell receptor beta chains follows, all from one sample in a study of control samples from healthy donors and cancer patients. Profiled with immunoSEQ multiplex PCR; TCRdb holds only in-frame clones, not every one. The sample has fewer than 70,000 clones; less than 95% are singletons. Sequencing input: blood. Receptor source: a man aged 25 to 40 in good health. Both conserved end residues are part of each CDR3. Fields, in order: CDR3 protein, CDR3 DNA, D gene, J gene, clone size, V gene. A D gene is named only where the DNA matches it firmly. The size field is filled for only some rows; it gives once, few, many or a size class.

cdr3_aa: CASAIGLAGTGELFF; cdr3_nt: TGTGCCAGCGCGATTGGGCTAGCGGGCACCGGGGAGCTGTTTTTT; d_call: TRBD2; j_call: TRBJ2-2; clone_size: NA; v_call: TRBV27
cdr3_aa: CASSAGQGADQETQYF; cdr3_nt: TGTGCCAGCAGTGCCGGACAGGGGGCCGACCAAGAGACCCAGTACTTC; d_call: TRBD1; j_call: TRBJ2-5; clone_size: NA; v_call: TRBV25-1
cdr3_aa: CAWTPGQGANEQYF; cdr3_nt: TGTGCCTGGACCCCGGGACAGGGAGCCAATGAGCAGTACTTC; d_call: TRBD1; j_call: TRBJ2-7; clone_size: NA; v_call: TRBV30
cdr3_aa: CASSDNGGQGELFF; cdr3_nt: TGTGCCAGCAGCGACAACGGGGGGCAGGGGGAGCTGTTTTTT; d_call: NA; j_call: TRBJ2-2; clone_size: NA; v_call: TRBV28
cdr3_aa: CASLTSGRPGANVLTF; cdr3_nt: TGTGCCAGCCTAACTAGCGGGAGGCCTGGGGCCAACGTCCTGACTTTC; d_call: TRBD2; j_call: TRBJ2-6; clone_size: NA; v_call: TRBV6-6
cdr3_aa: CASSHGRDGDTIYF; cdr3_nt: TGCGCCAGCAGCCACGGACGAGATGGAGACACCATATATTTT; d_call: NA; j_call: TRBJ1-3; clone_size: NA; v_call: TRBV5-1
cdr3_aa: CASSVTGPYEQYF; cdr3_nt: TGTGCCAGCAGCGTGACAGGGCCCTACGAGCAGTACTTC; d_call: TRBD1; j_call: TRBJ2-7; clone_size: NA; v_call: TRBV7-8
cdr3_aa: CSVEKDSNTEAFF; cdr3_nt: TGCAGCGTTGAAAAAGACTCGAACACTGAAGCTTTCTTT; d_call: NA; j_call: TRBJ1-1; clone_size: NA; v_call: TRBV29-1
cdr3_aa: CATGTGLRTEAFF; cdr3_nt: TGTGCCACCGGGACAGGGCTTAGGACTGAAGCTTTCTTT; d_call: TRBD1; j_call: TRBJ1-1; clone_size: NA; v_call: TRBV19
cdr3_aa: CASSEDGVYEQYF; cdr3_nt: TGTGCCAGTTCAGAGGATGGGGTCTACGAGCAGTACTTC; d_call: NA; j_call: TRBJ2-7; clone_size: NA; v_call: TRBV6-5
cdr3_aa: CASSQDSVGTGDYEQYF; cdr3_nt: TGTGCCAGCAGCCAAGATAGTGTGGGGACAGGGGACTACGAGCAGTACTTC; d_call: TRBD1; j_call: TRBJ2-7; clone_size: NA; v_call: TRBV3-1/TRBV3-2
cdr3_aa: CASSWTSTYNEQFF; cdr3_nt: TGTGCCAGCAGTTGGACTAGTACCTACAATGAGCAGTTCTTC; d_call: TRBD2; j_call: TRBJ2-1; clone_size: NA; v_call: TRBV6-5
cdr3_aa: CASRKVRGNTEAFF; cdr3_nt: TGTGCCAGCAGGAAAGTCAGGGGGAACACTGAAGCTTTCTTT; d_call: NA; j_call: TRBJ1-1; clone_size: NA; v_call: TRBV6-5
cdr3_aa: CASSVGGGSPLHF; cdr3_nt: TGTGCCAGCAGCGTAGGGGGGGGTTCACCCCTCCACTTT; d_call: NA; j_call: TRBJ1-6; clone_size: NA; v_call: TRBV9
cdr3_aa: CASSFQPGLEETQYF; cdr3_nt: TGTGCCAGCAGCTTCCAACCGGGACTAGAGGAGACCCAGTACTTC; d_call: TRBD2; j_call: TRBJ2-5; clone_size: NA; v_call: TRBV7-7
cdr3_aa: CASRAGSSYNSPLHF; cdr3_nt: TGTGCCAGCAGGGCAGGAAGCTCCTATAATTCACCCCTCCACTTT; d_call: NA; j_call: TRBJ1-6; clone_size: NA; v_call: TRBV2
cdr3_aa: CASSEVGERGAEAFF; cdr3_nt: TGTGCCAGCAGTGAAGTCGGGGAAAGAGGGGCTGAAGCTTTCTTT; d_call: NA; j_call: TRBJ1-1; clone_size: NA; v_call: TRBV6-1
cdr3_aa: CASSHSPGLAGAAYEQYF; cdr3_nt: TGCGCCAGCAGCCATTCCCCGGGACTAGCGGGAGCAGCCTACGAGCAGTACTTC; d_call: TRBD2; j_call: TRBJ2-7; clone_size: NA; v_call: TRBV5-1
cdr3_aa: CASSQGRVEQFF; cdr3_nt: TGTGCCAGTAGTCAAGGGAGGGTTGAGCAGTTCTTC; d_call: TRBD2; j_call: TRBJ2-1; clone_size: once; v_call: TRBV19
cdr3_aa: CASSQVGQGGIEQFF; cdr3_nt: TGTGCCAGCAGCCAAGTGGGACAGGGCGGGATTGAGCAGTTCTTC; d_call: TRBD1; j_call: TRBJ2-1; clone_size: NA; v_call: TRBV3-1/TRBV3-2
cdr3_aa: CASSLDIDGGNTEAFF; cdr3_nt: TGCGCCAGCAGCTTGGATATAGATGGCGGGAACACTGAAGCTTTCTTT; d_call: NA; j_call: TRBJ1-1; clone_size: NA; v_call: TRBV5-1
cdr3_aa: CASSRNGGSGEKLFF; cdr3_nt: TGTGCCAGCAGTAGAAACGGGGGGAGCGGTGAAAAACTGTTTTTT; d_call: NA; j_call: TRBJ1-4; clone_size: NA; v_call: TRBV9
cdr3_aa: CASSQELVSSYNEQFF; cdr3_nt: TGCGCCAGCAGCCAAGAACTAGTGAGCTCCTACAATGAGCAGTTCTTC; d_call: NA; j_call: TRBJ2-1; clone_size: NA; v_call: TRBV4-1
cdr3_aa: CASILGLAGGPSYNEQFF; cdr3_nt: TGTGCCAGCATTCTCGGGCTAGCGGGGGGGCCCTCCTACAATGAGCAGTTCTTC; d_call: TRBD2; j_call: TRBJ2-1; clone_size: NA; v_call: TRBV7-8
cdr3_aa: CAISVRSGDYEQYF; cdr3_nt: TGTGCCATCAGTGTGAGGTCCGGAGACTACGAGCAGTACTTC; d_call: NA; j_call: TRBJ2-7; clone_size: NA; v_call: TRBV10-3
cdr3_aa: CASSSHVGENTEAFF; cdr3_nt: TGTGCCAGCAGCTCACATGTGGGGGAGAACACTGAAGCTTTCTTT; d_call: NA; j_call: TRBJ1-1; clone_size: NA; v_call: TRBV7-2
cdr3_aa: CSGRQGPEAFF; cdr3_nt: TGCAGCGGCCGACAGGGGCCTGAAGCTTTCTTT; d_call: TRBD1; j_call: TRBJ1-1; clone_size: few; v_call: TRBV29-1
cdr3_aa: CASSLNAPQNTIYF; cdr3_nt: TGCGCCAGCAGCTTGAACGCGCCACAAAACACCATATATTTT; d_call: NA; j_call: TRBJ1-3; clone_size: NA; v_call: TRBV5-1
cdr3_aa: CSVKDRGDYFGAFF; cdr3_nt: TGCAGCGTAAAGGACAGGGGGGATTATTTCGGAGCTTTCTTT; d_call: TRBD1; j_call: TRBJ1-1; clone_size: NA; v_call: TRBV29-1
cdr3_aa: CASNHGRVNGELFF; cdr3_nt: TGTGCCAGCAACCATGGGAGGGTTAACGGGGAGCTGTTTTTT; d_call: TRBD2; j_call: TRBJ2-2; clone_size: NA; v_call: TRBV25-1
cdr3_aa: CASSSQGIRADTQYF; cdr3_nt: TGTGCCAGCAGTTCCCAAGGGATACGGGCAGATACGCAGTATTTT; d_call: NA; j_call: TRBJ2-3; clone_size: NA; v_call: TRBV27
cdr3_aa: CASSQWTGDTEAFF; cdr3_nt: TGCGCCAGCAGCCAATGGACAGGGGACACTGAAGCTTTCTTT; d_call: TRBD1; j_call: TRBJ1-1; clone_size: NA; v_call: TRBV4-1
cdr3_aa: CASSLGRGQGGEAFF; cdr3_nt: TGCGCCAGCAGCTTGGGCAGGGGGCAGGGGGGTGAAGCTTTCTTT; d_call: TRBD1; j_call: TRBJ1-1; clone_size: NA; v_call: TRBV5-1
cdr3_aa: CASSYSPGTGELFF; cdr3_nt: TGTGCCAGCAGTTACTCGCCAGGCACCGGGGAGCTGTTTTTT; d_call: NA; j_call: TRBJ2-2; clone_size: NA; v_call: TRBV6-2/TRBV6-3
cdr3_aa: CASSSVTGDTEAFF; cdr3_nt: TGTGCCAGCAGCTCTGTAACAGGGGACACTGAAGCTTTCTTT; d_call: TRBD1; j_call: TRBJ1-1; clone_size: NA; v_call: TRBV7-9
cdr3_aa: CATRPGVDYEQYF; cdr3_nt: TGTGCCACCAGGCCAGGGGTGGACTACGAGCAGTACTTC; d_call: NA; j_call: TRBJ2-7; clone_size: NA; v_call: TRBV12-3/TRBV12-4
cdr3_aa: CASSPSYGLAGDQASTDTQYF; cdr3_nt: TGTGCCAGCAGCCCGAGCTACGGACTAGCGGGAGATCAGGCGAGCACAGATACGCAGTATTTT; d_call: TRBD2; j_call: TRBJ2-3; clone_size: NA; v_call: TRBV28
cdr3_aa: CASSLLSRGYEQYF; cdr3_nt: TGTGCCAGCAGCTTGCTCAGCCGCGGCTACGAGCAGTACTTC; d_call: NA; j_call: TRBJ2-7; clone_size: once; v_call: TRBV5-4
cdr3_aa: CAWSYSPGQENNSPLHF; cdr3_nt: TGTGCCTGGAGCTATAGTCCGGGACAGGAGAATAATTCACCCCTCCACTTT; d_call: TRBD1; j_call: TRBJ1-6; clone_size: NA; v_call: TRBV30
cdr3_aa: CASRNQGSTEAFF; cdr3_nt: TGTGCCAGTAGGAATCAGGGGAGCACTGAAGCTTTCTTT; d_call: NA; j_call: TRBJ1-1; clone_size: NA; v_call: TRBV19
cdr3_aa: CASSEYGTYNSPLHF; cdr3_nt: TGTGCCAGCAGTGAATACGGAACCTATAATTCACCCCTCCACTTT; d_call: NA; j_call: TRBJ1-6; clone_size: NA; v_call: TRBV25-1
cdr3_aa: CASSFPPGQAYEQYF; cdr3_nt: TGTGCCAGCAGTTTCCCTCCCGGCCAGGCCTACGAGCAGTACTTC; d_call: NA; j_call: TRBJ2-7; clone_size: NA; v_call: TRBV6-6
cdr3_aa: CASERGTKGYGYTF; cdr3_nt: TGTGCCAGCGAAAGGGGGACGAAGGGGTATGGCTACACCTTC; d_call: NA; j_call: TRBJ1-2; clone_size: NA; v_call: TRBV19
cdr3_aa: CASRPGQTLFSPLHF; cdr3_nt: TGTGCCAGCAGGCCGGGACAGACTCTTTTCTCACCCCTCCACTTT; d_call: TRBD1; j_call: TRBJ1-6; clone_size: few; v_call: TRBV6-5
cdr3_aa: CASSEAGGPTYEQYF; cdr3_nt: TGTGCCAGCAGTGAGGCGGGAGGGCCGACCTACGAGCAGTACTTC; d_call: TRBD2; j_call: TRBJ2-7; clone_size: NA; v_call: TRBV6-4
cdr3_aa: CASSLGYSVTNYGYTF; cdr3_nt: TGTGCCAGCAGCTTAGGGTACTCCGTGACTAACTATGGCTACACCTTC; d_call: NA; j_call: TRBJ1-2; clone_size: NA; v_call: TRBV7-9
cdr3_aa: CASSLFRGTEAFF; cdr3_nt: TGTGCCAGCAGCTTATTTAGGGGTACTGAAGCTTTCTTT; d_call: NA; j_call: TRBJ1-1; clone_size: NA; v_call: TRBV7-3
cdr3_aa: CASSFYGTGIPGELFF; cdr3_nt: TGTGCCAGCAGCTTTTACGGGACAGGGATCCCCGGGGAGCTGTTTTTT; d_call: TRBD1; j_call: TRBJ2-2; clone_size: once; v_call: TRBV7-6
cdr3_aa: CATHGRGTEAFF; cdr3_nt: TGTGCCACACATGGAAGGGGGACTGAAGCTTTCTTT; d_call: NA; j_call: TRBJ1-1; clone_size: once; v_call: TRBV27
cdr3_aa: CASSLQGGYTF; cdr3_nt: TGTGCCAGCAGCTTACAGGGTGGCTACACCTTC; d_call: NA; j_call: TRBJ1-2; clone_size: NA; v_call: TRBV7-9
cdr3_aa: CAISDGTGIAGNTIYF; cdr3_nt: TGTGCCATCAGTGACGGGACAGGGATAGCAGGAAACACCATATATTTT; d_call: TRBD1; j_call: TRBJ1-3; clone_size: NA; v_call: TRBV10-3
cdr3_aa: CASSPPSAGNQPQHF; cdr3_nt: TGTGCCAGTAGTCCTCCCTCGGCGGGCAATCAGCCCCAGCATTTT; d_call: NA; j_call: TRBJ1-5; clone_size: NA; v_call: TRBV19
cdr3_aa: CAWSVPRANTEAFF; cdr3_nt: TGTGCCTGGAGTGTACCCAGGGCAAACACTGAAGCTTTCTTT; d_call: NA; j_call: TRBJ1-1; clone_size: NA; v_call: TRBV30
cdr3_aa: CAWGLSYEQYF; cdr3_nt: TGTGCCTGGGGTCTCTCCTACGAGCAGTACTTC; d_call: NA; j_call: TRBJ2-7; clone_size: NA; v_call: TRBV30
cdr3_aa: CASSYPFEDSNQPQHF; cdr3_nt: TGTGCCAGCAGTTACCCGTTCGAAGATAGCAATCAGCCCCAGCATTTT; d_call: NA; j_call: TRBJ1-5; clone_size: NA; v_call: TRBV6-2/TRBV6-3
cdr3_aa: CASKTASGRNNEQFF; cdr3_nt: TGTGCCAGCAAAACGGCTAGCGGGAGGAACAATGAGCAGTTCTTC; d_call: TRBD2; j_call: TRBJ2-1; clone_size: NA; v_call: TRBV28
cdr3_aa: CASSPGDSPLRDTEAFF; cdr3_nt: TGTGCCAGCAGTCCCGGGGACAGTCCCTTGAGGGACACTGAAGCTTTCTTT; d_call: TRBD1; j_call: TRBJ1-1; clone_size: NA; v_call: TRBV6-6